Below are 16 T cell receptor beta chains sequenced from a single sample in a study of identical twins. MiXCR, run by TCRdb on the 5' RACE reads, gives a single entry per CDR3 protein. The data hold hundreds of thousands of distinct CDR3 sequences, with approximately 24% observed a single time. In addition, the sample was reused for a study of T cells expressing NK-cell markers.

Specimen: CD4+ T cells sorted from blood. Source of these receptors: a woman aged 18-30 years in good health.

This clonotype has just a few counts. The chain joins TRBV7-9 to TRBJ2-7; 9 bases are a match to TRBD1. Unmatched junction bases numbered 6, after V lost 4 bases and J lost 5 bases. Germline V lookup: CDR1 SEHNR, CDR2 FQNEAQ (reference sequence). The CDR3 extends over 14 amino acids. DNA for the CDR3: TGTGCCAGCAGCTCCCGGGACAGGGAACACGAGCAGTACTTC. Protein sequence: CASSSRDREHEQYF.

This clonotype has only a few counts. The chain has TRBV7-2 and TRBJ2-7; the D is unclear. The germline CDR1 and CDR2 sequences are SGHTA and FQGNSA. V was shortened by 3 bases and J by 2 bases, with 11 bases between the two germline ends. The CDR3 has 14 residues. CDR3 coding DNA: TGTGCCAGCAGCTTCGCCGGTATACCCTACGAGCAGTACTTC. Residues: CASSFAGIPYEQYF.

The rearrangement links TRBV9 to TRBJ2-7; D possibly uses TRBD1 or TRBD2 (5 bases each). Germline CDR1 reads SGDLS; CDR2 reads YYNGEE. CDR3 length: 15 residues. V was cut by 0 bases and J by 11 bases, with 21 bases left in between. The CDR3 loop reads CASSVARRGLSLEYF. The DNA of the CDR3 is TGTGCCAGCAGCGTAGCTCGACGGGGCCTAAGTTTGGAGTACTTC.

This clonotype was seen repeatedly, ten times or more. The rearrangement uses TRBV5-1 and TRBJ2-2, with D hard to call. The germline V gene encodes CDR1 SGHRS and CDR2 YFSETQ. Between the trimmed V and J ends, which lost 0 bases and 5 bases, there was a span of 8 bases. The length of the CDR3 is 14 residues. CDR3 nucleotide sequence: TGCGCCAGCAGCTTGGCCGTCGCTACCGGGGAGCTGTTTTTT. It encodes CASSLAVATGELFF.

The chain employs TRBV18 and TRBJ2-2; TRBD1 agrees at 9 bases. V was clipped by 0 bases and J by 4 bases; unmatched bases: 6. In germline, CDR1 is KGHSH, CDR2 LQKENI. The length of the CDR3 is 17 residues. The chain's CDR3 is CASSPPIRTGVTGELFF. In DNA, the CDR3 is TGTGCCAGCTCACCACCAATAAGGACAGGGGTCACCGGGGAGCTGTTTTTT.

The J gene is TRBJ2-5, the V gene TRBV19; either TRBD1 or TRBD2 may fit D (5 bases each). The CDR3 sequence is 15 residues long. V was pared by 1 base and J by 5 bases, with 14 bases between. Germline lookup yields CDR1 LNHDA and CDR2 SQIVND (reference sequence). CDR3 coding DNA: TGTGCCAGTAGTATAGGGGGGTCGCGATGGGAGACCCAGTACTTC. It encodes CASSIGGSRWETQYF.

This chain links TRBV20-1 with TRBJ1-2, with D perhaps TRBD1 (6 bases). Germline V CDR1 and CDR2: DFQATT, SNEGSKA (reference sequence). This CDR3 comprises 16 residues. V was trimmed by 6 bases and J by 7 bases, leaving 27 bases between them. The DNA for the CDR3 is TGCAGTGCACCGCGCCAGGGGCACTTTGGATATAGTGGCTACACCTTC. It yields the protein CSAPRQGHFGYSGYTF.

This sequence joins TRBV6-1 and TRBJ2-2; D gene uncertain. Germline CDR1 MNHNS, CDR2 SASEGT. The CDR3 is 15 amino acids. V lost 5 bases, J lost 2 bases, and 12 bases lay in between. CDR3: CASSLRFANTGELFF. The CDR3 nucleotides are TGTGCCAGCAGTCTAAGGTTCGCAAACACCGGGGAGCTGTTTTTT.

V and J are TRBV5-6 and TRBJ1-2, with D maybe TRBD1 (5 bases). This CDR3 is built from 15 residues. V lost 6 bases, J lost 4 bases, and 19 bases lay in between. Germline CDR1 is SGHDT and CDR2 is YYEEEE. The CDR3 here is CASTSRVGDIYGYTF. CDR3 sequence (DNA): TGTGCCAGCACCTCTAGAGTAGGGGATATCTATGGCTACACCTTC.

The V gene is TRBV11-2, the J gene TRBJ1-1, with D tentatively TRBD1 (5 bases). The ends were cut back, 0 bases at V and 1 base at J, with 9 bases in the middle. CDR1 is SGHAT, CDR2 FQNNGV, per germline. This CDR3 spans 15 amino acids. CDR3 amino acids: CASSLEGVGNTEAFF. The CDR3 coding sequence is TGTGCCAGCAGCTTAGAGGGGGTCGGGAACACTGAAGCTTTCTTT.

This sequence joins TRBV7-2 and TRBJ2-5; TRBD2 agrees at 12 bases. Germline V gene sequence: CDR1 SGHTA, CDR2 FQGNSA. The CDR3 covers 16 residues. V trimming: 4 bases; J trimming: 5 bases; junction bases outside the gene matches: 8. This chain's CDR3 is CASSSRTSGIRETQYF. CDR3 coding DNA: TGTGCCAGCAGCTCACGGACTAGCGGGATACGGGAGACCCAGTACTTC.

The table lists this clonotype with many counts. The chain joins TRBV4-2 to TRBJ2-3; the match to TRBD2 covers 10 bases. CDR3 size: 15 residues. CDR1 LGHNA and CDR2 YNFKEQ come from the germline V gene. Unmatched junction bases numbered 3, after V lost 4 bases and J lost 2 bases. CDR3 nucleotide sequence: TGTGCCAGCAGCCGACTAGCGGGCCACACAGATACGCAGTATTTT. Its protein product is CASSRLAGHTDTQYF.

In this sample, this clonotype turned up a few times. The V call is TRBV12-5, the J call TRBJ2-7; D is perhaps TRBD1 or TRBD2 (5 bases each). CDR3 length: 13 amino acids. V lost 0 bases and J 4 bases, leaving 7 bases between the germline ends. Germline lookup yields CDR1 LGHNT and CDR2 FRNRAP. The CDR3 nucleotides read TGTGCTAGTGGTTTGGTAGAGGGGTACGAGCAGTACTTC. This gives the protein CASGLVEGYEQYF. The full variable domain, with the rest looked up from reference TRBV12-5 and TRBJ2-7, is DARVTQTPRHKVTEMGQEVTMRCQPILGHNTVFWYRQTMMQGLELLAYFRNRAPLDDSGMPKDRFSAEMPDATLATLKIQPSEPRDSAVYFCASGLVEGYEQYFGPGTRLTVT.

The chain joins TRBV15 to TRBJ2-7; no firm D call. Germline V gives CDR1 LNHNV, CDR2 YYDKDF (reference sequence). The CDR3 consists of 15 residues. V dropped 0 bases and J dropped 2 bases, with 11 bases sitting between them. DNA of the CDR3: TGTGCCACCAGCAGAGATCTGGGGAAACCCTACGAGCAGTACTTC. This encodes CATSRDLGKPYEQYF.

This clonotype was counted at least ten times. The V call is TRBV12-3 or TRBV12-4, the J call TRBJ2-3, with D possibly TRBD1 on 6 matching bases. Trimming took 7 bases from V and 6 from J, leaving 20 bases between them. This CDR3 has 15 residues. The CDR3 nucleotides read TGTGCCAGCAAGGAACCCACTTGGGGGCGGGATACGCAGTATTTT. Protein: CASKEPTWGRDTQYF.

This clonotype was counted only a few times. The chain recombines TRBV6-2 or TRBV6-3 with TRBJ2-1, with D possibly matching TRBD2 (6 bases). The CDR3 is 13 residues long. Between the trimmed V and J ends, which lost 11 bases and 7 bases, there was a span of 18 bases. Germline values: CDR1 MNHEY, CDR2 SVGEGT. The chain's CDR3 is CAGRKAGGNEQFF. CDR3 DNA: TGTGCCGGCCGCAAGGCTGGAGGGAATGAGCAGTTCTTC.